The entry below describes one TCR beta chain. This sample is part of a study of OX40 agonist ivuxolimab in advanced cancers. As for the study in general: As their treatment, patients were administered ivuxolimab, an agonistic anti-OX40 (CD134) antibody. Patients received intravenous ivuxolimab every 2 weeks at 0.01 to 10 mg/kg. It was permissible to have had prior anti-PD-1, anti-PD-L1 or anti-CTLA-4 therapy, and less than 45% had some. One hepatocellular carcinoma and a couple of cutaneous melanoma patients partially responded.

Trimming removed 6 bases from V and 3 bases from J, with 12 bases in between. This CDR3 region has 14 residues. CDR1 and CDR2 from the germline V gene are SNHLY and FYNNEI. The repertoire was sequenced with immunoSEQ multiplex PCR; TCRdb's copy has only in-frame clones and lacks some. Here the sample spans more than 45,000 clones, around 82% being singletons. The sample was CD4+ or CD8+ T cells sorted from blood, taken in a trial of the OX40 agonist ivuxolimab. This receptor was taken from an adult with an advanced solid tumor such as melanoma, head and neck, liver or kidney cancer. The rearrangement uses TRBV2 and TRBJ1-5, with D unclear. The CDR3: CASSRTDINQPQHF. CDR3 bases: TGTGCCAGCAGCCGTACAGATATCAATCAGCCCCAGCATTTT.